This T cell receptor (beta chain) was found in a study of blood T cells in healthy people across ages (dated by TCRdb to between 2014 and 2017). About the investigation overall: Template switching captured roughly one uniquely barcoded TCR beta cDNA molecule per two T cells in model experiments. Four age groups were formed from the donors: young (average about 15 years), middle-aged (roughly 38), aged (more than 55) and long-lived (roughly 81). Using the same blood draw, the study looked at two additional independent replicas of 1 million unique cDNA reads for two donors, one aged 18 to 29 and the other aged 80 or older. Age-related changes in TCR beta repertoire diversity were measured in the study by deep sequencing normalized with unique cDNA molecular identifiers. To avoid experimental bias, donors of different ages were spread randomly across the sequencing lanes.

CDR1 SGHAT and CDR2 FQDESV are derived from the germline V gene (reference sequence). The CDR3 numbers 17 residues from cysteine through phenylalanine. Just CDR3 DNA is preserved here, 51 bases in frame from base 1. V is cut back by 5 bases and J by 3 bases, with 11 bases in the junction unmatched. As regards this clonotype: What this receptor recognizes is not known. The record has no base qualities; no much larger clone is one base away.

The method was 5' RACE. Sequenced using an Illumina HiSeq 2500. A second about 7 to 12 cycle PCR used a sample-barcoded 5' primer and a J-beta primer mix. A unique molecular identifier was introduced onto each TCR beta cDNA molecule by a template-switch 5' adaptor carrying 12 random nucleotides. At least 3 million CDR3-containing paired-end reads were obtained from each sample. All of the RNA was converted into first-strand cDNA using the Mint cDNA synthesis kit, with a TRBC-specific oligonucleotide serving as the primer. All cDNA was treated with uracil-DNA glycosylase and then went through a first 18-cycle PCR with the universal primers M1SS and BC2_uni_R. In the authors' own workflow: Each sample was normalized by randomly selecting 1 million high-quality reads, each carrying a distinct molecular identifier. Instead of being binned into consensus sequences, reads with shared molecular identifiers were discarded. MiTCR, set to a Q25 quality threshold and the strictest error-elimination algorithm, was used for CDR3 identification, clonotype clustering and error correction. A nonparametric unseen species model using Euler transformation provided a lower-bound estimate of total TCR beta diversity. TCRdb reprocessed the public reads (quality trimming at Q25 with fastp, clone calling with MiXCR) and kept in-frame beta chains. Rows are unified per CDR3 protein, each entry keeping the most common DNA and genes. The authors' filters were not applied to this entry. The sample contains 600,000 to 1,000,000 distinct CDR3 sequences, about 62% of them found a single time. The ten largest clones take up about 20% of the sample.

On the study overall, not on this receptor specifically: There was a strong correlation between observed TCR beta diversity and the percentage of naive T cells measured by flow cytometry. Compared with the aged group, more naive CD4+ T cells, fewer expanded clones and increased TCR diversity were shown by the long-lived group, suggesting age selection. As age increased, observed TCR beta diversity per million T cells dropped in a roughly linear way, and a significant reduction was already evident by age 40. Because donor CMV infection status was unknown, age-related changes in expanded clonotypes were potentially confounded. Estimates of total diversity based on one million sequenced T cells were considered lower bounds and underestimates. Bulk unsorted PBMC profiling prevented conclusive comparison of naive and antigen-experienced compartments.

Systemically healthy Caucasian individuals from Russia, 39 in total and aged about 6 to 95 years, were included as donors. Each donor gave 8.5 to 10 milliliters of peripheral blood, collected into EDTA-treated Vacutainer tubes. Ficoll-Paque density-gradient centrifugation was used to isolate PBMCs, with at least 6.5 million per sample. Total RNA, at least 5.5 micrograms per sample, was extracted from PBMCs with Trizol reagent. For every donor, flow cytometry on a PBMC aliquot measured the percentage of naive CD45RAhigh/CD27high T cells. Sequencing used blood. Recombination connected TRBV11-1 to TRBJ2-1; TRBD1 matches 9 bases in the middle. The clonotype comes from a man between 25 and 39 years old in good health. The DNA sequence is as follows: TGTGCCAGCAGCATAGGAGGGGGGACAGGGTTCTACAATGAGCAGTTCTTC. The encoded protein is CASSIGGGTGFYNEQFF.